This passage covers 20 T cell receptor beta chains from one sample sequenced in a study of T cell responses to AZD1222 COVID-19 vaccine. The method was immunoSEQ multiplex PCR; TCRdb's version includes in-frame clones alone and lacks a portion of them. The sample includes approximately 100,000 clones, over 85% of them seen just once. Specimen: peripheral blood, collected on day 0 of AZD1222 vaccination. Receptors were obtained from an adult in good health.

CDR3 coding DNA: TGTGCCAGCAGCCGTCGAGATGACCGGGAGCTGTTTTTT. Translated, it gives CASSRRDDRELFF. The chain joins TRBV7-3 to TRBJ2-2; D uncertain. The CDR3 loop spans 13 amino acids. Germline V gene lookup returns CDR1 SGHTA and CDR2 FQGTGA. With 5 bases removed from V and 9 bases from J, the gap between germline ends came to 13 bases.

This rearrangement joins TRBV5-6 to TRBJ2-1; no reliable D call. Germline V gene lookup returns CDR1 SGHDT and CDR2 YYEEEE. The CDR3 runs 12 residues. The germline V and J ends were trimmed by 0 bases and 7 bases, with 5 bases remaining between them. The CDR3 bases are TGTGCCAGCAGCTTGGGCCTAAATGAGCAGTTCTTC. The encoded protein is CASSLGLNEQFF.

The gene calls are TRBV6-5 and TRBJ2-1; 9 bases agree with TRBD1. The CDR3 totals 15 residues. V was pared by 5 bases and J by 4 bases, with 6 bases of the junction left unmatched. From germline, CDR1 is MNHEY and CDR2 SVGAGI. The CDR3 DNA is TGTGCCAGCAGTCCCCGACAGGGGGTATACAATGAGCAGTTCTTC. It translates to CASSPRQGVYNEQFF.

This rearrangement joins TRBV28 to TRBJ2-7; D is ambiguous. The CDR3 has 12 amino acids. CDR1 is MDHEN, CDR2 SYDVKM, per germline. Trimming took 6 bases from V and 6 from J, leaving 12 bases between them. CDR3 protein: CASSLAPAEQYF. The DNA for the CDR3 is TGTGCCAGCAGCTTGGCCCCGGCCGAGCAGTACTTC. The full variable domain, in which reference TRBV28 and TRBJ2-7 provide the parts outside the CDR3, is DVKVTQSSRYLVKRTGEKVFLECVQDMDHENMFWYRQDPGLGLRLIYFSYDVKMKEKGDIPEGYSVSREKKERFSLILESASTNQTSMYLCASSLAPAEQYFGPGTRLTVT.

The chain links TRBV6-5 to TRBJ2-2; D not resolved. Trimming removed 2 bases from V and 8 bases from J, with 9 bases in between. The CDR3 is 13 amino acids. Germline-derived CDR1 and CDR2 are MNHEY and SVGAGI. CDR3 DNA sequence: TGTGCCAGCAGTTACGGAGCAATAGGGGAGCTGTTTTTT. Translating it yields CASSYGAIGELFF.

This chain connects TRBV3-1 (or the pseudogene TRBV3-2) to TRBJ2-2; weak D call: TRBD2 (5 bases). Trimming pared 6 bases from V and 5 bases from J, leaving 13 bases between. The CDR3 extends over 14 amino acids. Germline V gene lookup returns CDR1 LGHDT and CDR2 YNNKEL (reference sequence). CDR3 amino acids: CASREKGGTGELFF. The DNA of the CDR3 is TGTGCCAGCAGGGAAAAGGGCGGGACCGGGGAGCTGTTTTTT.

J is TRBJ1-1 and V is TRBV6-1; unclear D gene. Germline CDR1 is MNHNS and CDR2 is SASEGT. This CDR3 is 19 amino acids long. Trimming left V 0 bases short and J 5 bases short, with 25 bases between. CDR3 amino acids: CASSEALFGENRSRTEAFF. DNA for the CDR3: TGTGCCAGCAGTGAAGCGCTTTTTGGGGAGAATAGGAGTAGGACTGAAGCTTTCTTT.

The chain employs TRBV9 and TRBJ1-2; maybe TRBD1 (6 bases). The CDR3 is 12 amino acids. V lost 4 bases and J lost 7, with 11 bases in between. Germline lookup yields CDR1 SGDLS and CDR2 YYNGEE. The CDR3, as DNA: TGTGCCAGCAGCATACAGGGAGGTGGCTACACCTTC. This encodes CASSIQGGGYTF.

The chain carries TRBV12-3 or TRBV12-4 and TRBJ2-3; D gene ambiguous. The length of the CDR3 is 13 residues. The V end was cut by 3 bases, the J end by 0 bases, with 4 bases between. The CDR3 bases are TGTGCCAGCAGTTTGCGCAGCACAGATACGCAGTATTTT. Its translation: CASSLRSTDTQYF.

The chain couples TRBV2 to TRBJ1-4; D ambiguous. This CDR3 spans 15 amino acids. Germline loops: CDR1 SNHLY, CDR2 FYNNEI. The V end was cut by 3 bases, the J end by 8 bases, with 16 bases between. The CDR3 DNA is TGTGCCAGCAGTGAGTGGACGGGATCACAGGAAAAACTGTTTTTT. Translation gives CASSEWTGSQEKLFF.

This clone was detected once. This chain links TRBV7-2 with TRBJ2-1; tentatively, D is TRBD1 (6 bases). Per germline, CDR1 SGHTA and CDR2 FQGNSA. The CDR3 extends over 12 amino acids. Trimming shortened V by 5 bases and J by 7 bases, and 9 bases separated the two germline ends. The CDR3, as DNA: TGTGCCAGCAGCCAGGGGAGAAATGAGCAGTTCTTC. Translated, it gives CASSQGRNEQFF. Drawing the rest from reference TRBV7-2 and TRBJ2-1, the complete variable domain is GAGVSQSPSNKVTEKGKDVELRCDPISGHTALYWYRQSLGQGLEFLIYFQGNSAPDKSGLPSDRFSAERTGGSVSTLTIQRTQQEDSAVYLCASSQGRNEQFFGPGTRLTVL.

The chain uses TRBV7-9 and TRBJ1-1; D not certain. Deletions cut 10 bases from V and 0 bases from J, with 9 bases between. The CDR3 spans 12 residues. The germline gives CDR1 SEHNR, CDR2 FQNEAQ (reference sequence). CDR3 DNA sequence: TGTGCCACCCTATCCATGAACACTGAAGCTTTCTTT. Translation gives CATLSMNTEAFF. The full variable domain, completed using reference TRBV7-9 and TRBJ1-1, is DTGVSQNPRHKITKRGQNVTFRCDPISEHNRLYWYRQTLGQGPEFLTYFQNEAQLEKSRLLSDRFSAERPKGSFSTLEIQRTEQGDSAMYLCATLSMNTEAFFGQGTRLTVV.

The gene calls are TRBV12-3 or TRBV12-4 and TRBJ1-3; D uncertain. V was cut by 3 bases and J by 3 bases, with 6 bases left in between. The CDR3 has 13 amino acids. In DNA form, the CDR3 reads TGTGCCAGCAGTTTTACCATTGGAAACACCATATATTTT. Translated, it gives CASSFTIGNTIYF.

The J gene is TRBJ1-1, the V gene TRBV5-1; 7 bases match TRBD1. Germline CDR1 SGHRS, CDR2 YFSETQ. The CDR3 extends over 15 amino acids. V shed 5 bases and J 3 bases; nucleotides not matched to a gene: 10. The CDR3 sequence is CASRDGTVGHTEAFF. The CDR3 DNA sequence: TGCGCCAGCAGGGATGGGACAGTGGGACACACTGAAGCTTTCTTT.

CDR3 region: CASSQDGITGETEAFF. In DNA form, the CDR3 reads TGCGCCAGCAGCCAAGATGGGATCACAGGGGAGACTGAAGCTTTCTTT. The chain employs TRBV4-3 and TRBJ1-1; TRBD1 matches at 7 bases. With V trimmed by 0 bases and J by 5 bases, 9 bases remained unmatched. CDR3 length: 16 residues. CDR1 is LGHNA and CDR2 is YSLEER in the germline V gene.

In this sample, this clone turned up a few times. Additional DNA sequences in this sample encode the identical CDR3. This chain links TRBV6-4 with TRBJ2-3; 9 bases align to TRBD1. The CDR3 sequence is 14 residues long. The V and J ends lost 4 bases and 1 base, in that order; junction bases with no gene match: 0. Germline values: CDR1 MRHNA, CDR2 SNTAGT. CDR3 sequence (DNA): TGTGCCAGCAGTGGGACAGGGGGCACAGATACGCAGTATTTT. It is translated as CASSGTGGTDTQYF.

This clone appeared once. The genes are TRBV30 and TRBJ1-4; TRBD1 agrees at 7 bases. Germline V gives CDR1 GTSNPN, CDR2 SVGIG (reference sequence). The CDR3 has 15 residues. The ends lost 2 bases at V and 8 bases at J; junction bases unmatched: 11. In DNA form, the CDR3 reads TGTGCCTGGAGTTTCACCACCGGGACAGACGAAAAACTGTTTTTT. Amino acid sequence: CAWSFTTGTDEKLFF.

V usage is TRBV6-5 and J usage is TRBJ2-7, with D unclear. V dropped 6 bases and J dropped 3 bases, with 15 bases sitting between them. The CDR3 is made up of 14 amino acids. CDR1 is MNHEY, CDR2 SVGAGI, per germline. The DNA of the CDR3 is TGTGCCAGCAGCCCCAGCCCTAGAAACTACGAGCAGTACTTC. Residues: CASSPSPRNYEQYF.

This rearrangement joins TRBV6-1 to TRBJ1-6; D is unclear. CDR3 length: 13 amino acids. Germline lookup yields CDR1 MNHNS and CDR2 SASEGT. V dropped 1 base and J dropped 8 bases, with 6 bases sitting between them. This chain's CDR3 is CASSEVIDSPLHF. The CDR3 DNA reads as TGTGCCAGCAGTGAAGTAATAGATTCACCCCTCCACTTT.

This clone has just a few counts. The CDR3 loop is CASSLKETQYF. CDR3 in DNA: TGTGCCAGCAGCTTAAAAGAGACCCAGTACTTC. The chain links TRBV7-9 to TRBJ2-5; no clear D gene. The CDR3 contains 11 residues. V lost 2 bases and J 3 bases, leaving 1 base between the germline ends. Germline assignment: CDR1 SEHNR and CDR2 FQNEAQ (reference sequence).